This TCR beta chain was found in a study of human T cells and chemical hapten exposure (dated by TCRdb to about 2021). Looking at the study overall: For sensitization, 2% DPC in acetone was applied to a 2 cm by 2 cm area of upper inner arm skin. Blood samples were taken from patients before sensitization (week 0) and at 2, 6 and about 24 weeks after DPC sensitization. Peripheral blood TCR repertoire changes were tracked in vivo in alopecia patients during primary and secondary sensitization to the hapten diphenylcyclopropenone (DPC). Libraries were combined into a pool for sequencing, and differences in TCR yield between samples came mainly from small differences in library volumes within the pool. Alopecia areata with under or over 50% scalp involvement, alopecia totalis and alopecia universalis were represented in the patient cohort, which was mostly female. Blood for TCR sequencing was provided by twenty-nine alopecia patients at one to four time points (pre-sensitization, 2, 6 and 24 weeks). Throughout the study period of around 25 weeks, patients also received therapeutic DPC doses to the scalp every week. Patch testing was done on the upper back using Finn chambers containing 0.01% DPC, and results were scored after 6 days according to International Contact Dermatitis Research Group standards.

The junction carries 10 bases between V and J, which are trimmed by 3 bases and 4 bases respectively. Counted from cysteine to phenylalanine, this CDR3 has 14 amino acids. The CDR3 DNA has 42 bases and is translated from base 1. The sample's time point label, in plain terms: pre-sensitization, week 0. This specimen's treatment or condition label, per the study, means: therapeutic diphenylcyclopropenone sensitization with weekly scalp DPC. At each patch-test visit, blood was drawn before the patch test was applied. Eligible patients were aged 18 to 70, diagnosed with alopecia, deemed suitable for DPC therapy, and excluded if pregnant. Total RNA was isolated from unfractionated whole blood collected in Tempus Blood RNA tubes. General findings and caveats noted by the study authors: Patch test score correlated positively with the number of PT1 expanded TCRs, reaching significance at thresholds 8, 16 and 32 but not at 4. Compared with pre-sensitization or healthy control sets, expanded TCRs formed significantly more large CDR3 similarity clusters, which is consistent with antigen-driven responses. Repeated subsampling changed both the strength of the expansion versus patch-test correlation and the threshold at which that correlation became significant. Because every patient had alopecia, a presumed autoimmune disease, the patients' immune response might differ from that of healthy individuals. DPC sensitization did not change the number of TCRs with a frequency above 1 in 1000, and there was no evidence of changes in global repertoire structure.

Library prep was done by RACE. Instrument on record: NextSeq 500. Library preparation attached unique molecular identifiers to individual cDNA molecules for quantitative, reproducible TCR counting. From each blood RNA sample, both TCR alpha and TCR beta chains were sequenced. In the authors' own workflow: A median of around 100,000 TCRs per sample was observed, with a range of roughly 23,224 to 750,000. V, J and CDR3 annotation of the TCR reads was carried out using the Decombinator software suite. For the PS versus PT1 abundance plots, all samples were subsampled to the same number of TCRs (28,000). Expanded TCRs were defined as absent before sensitization and observed at least eight times at the 2-week time point. TCRdb reworked the public reads: Q25 trimming with fastp, MiXCR clone assembly, productive beta chains retained. Rows are unified per CDR3 protein, each entry keeping the most common DNA and genes. The V and J calls were determined by TCRdb, not by the authors. For this sample the table gives approximately 400,000 distinct CDR3 sequences, of which around 5.5% were detected only once. The ten largest clones capture 2.5% to 3% of the sample.

About this clonotype: Its antigen specificity is not known. No base qualities exist here, and no much larger clone lies one base off it.

This TCR came from a woman aged 45-59 years with alopecia areata. Some clones in this sample may be carry-over from other donors' samples. The sequencing here drew on whole blood, taken in connection with sensitization to the hapten diphenylcyclopropenone (DPC). The chain was built from TRBV12-3 or TRBV12-4 and TRBJ1-5; the D gene assignment is ambiguous. The DNA reads TGTGCCAGCAGTTTCGGGATGGGGAATCAGCCCCAGCATTTT. It encodes CASSFGMGNQPQHF.